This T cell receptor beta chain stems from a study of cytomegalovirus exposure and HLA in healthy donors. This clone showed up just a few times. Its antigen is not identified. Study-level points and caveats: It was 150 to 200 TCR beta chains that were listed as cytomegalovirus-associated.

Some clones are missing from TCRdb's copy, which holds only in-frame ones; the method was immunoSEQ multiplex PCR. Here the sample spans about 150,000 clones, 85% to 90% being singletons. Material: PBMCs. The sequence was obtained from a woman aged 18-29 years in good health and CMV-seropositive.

DNA for the CDR3: TGTGCCAGCAGCTTAGCGCTATTAGGGTCGGGAGGCTACACCTTC. As protein: CASSLALLGSGGYTF. V usage is TRBV7-2 and J usage is TRBJ1-2; D is undetermined. The CDR3 is 15 residues long. Germline loops: CDR1 SGHTA, CDR2 FQGNSA. V was clipped by 0 bases and J by 8 bases, with 16 bases between them.